This T cell receptor (beta chain) emerged from a study of T-cell reconstitution after alpha-beta-depleted transplantation in children. As it was prepared, the TCRbeta library received unique molecular identifiers. TCRdb ran MiXCR on the PCR reads and lists one entry per CDR3 protein. This table holds about 260,000 distinct CDR3 sequences, around 8% found once. Unmatched junction bases numbered 12, after V lost 4 bases and J lost 2 bases. The CDR3 sequence is 19 residues long. Germline V gene sequence: CDR1 SGHDT, CDR2 YYEEEE. This clonotype was picked up many times. The sequences come from PBMCs, mostly from graft donor cells, collected 180 days after TCRalphabeta/CD19-depleted stem cell transplant. The receptor comes from a male patient between 10 and 17 years old who had a stem cell transplant for acute lymphoblastic leukemia, so the T cells may come from the graft donor. The chain employs TRBV5-6 and TRBJ2-3; 14 bases map to TRBD2. The CDR3 sequence: CASSGLPGLAGVDTDTQYF. The CDR3 nucleotides read TGTGCCAGCAGCGGCCTCCCGGGACTAGCGGGGGTCGACACAGATACGCAGTATTTT.